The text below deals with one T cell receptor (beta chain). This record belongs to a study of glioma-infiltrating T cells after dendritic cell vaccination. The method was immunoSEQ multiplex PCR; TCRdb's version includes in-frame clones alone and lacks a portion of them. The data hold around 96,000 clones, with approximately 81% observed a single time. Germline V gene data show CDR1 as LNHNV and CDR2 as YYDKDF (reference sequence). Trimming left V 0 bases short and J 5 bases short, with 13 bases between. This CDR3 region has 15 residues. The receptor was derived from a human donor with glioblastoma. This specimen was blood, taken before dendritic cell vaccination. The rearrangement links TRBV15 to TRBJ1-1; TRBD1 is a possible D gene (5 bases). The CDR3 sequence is CATSRDYSGRTEAFF. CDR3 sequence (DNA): TGTGCCACCAGCAGAGATTACTCAGGGAGGACTGAAGCTTTCTTT.